The 12 T cell receptor beta chains in this list originate from one sample, sequenced in a study of tumor-infiltrating lymphocytes in localized non-small cell lung cancer. Only in-frame clones appear in the TCRdb table, and some are missing; sequencing was by immunoSEQ multiplex PCR. The data show around 17,000 clones, with 65% to 80% seen just once and over 6% held by the top ten. Source material: lung tumor tissue. The receptors were sampled from a human donor with non-small cell lung cancer.

V and J are TRBV7-8 and TRBJ2-1; 7 nucleotides line up with TRBD2. The trim removed 1 base at V and 7 bases at J, leaving 4 bases unmatched. This CDR3 comprises 14 residues. Germline lookup yields CDR1 SGHVS and CDR2 FQNEAQ. CDR3: CASSLERLANEQFF. CDR3 DNA sequence: TGTGCCAGCAGCTTAGAACGACTAGCAAATGAGCAGTTCTTC.

The chain carries TRBV9 and TRBJ1-1, with 7 bases identical to TRBD1. Looked up from germline, CDR1 is SGDLS and CDR2 is YYNGEE. This CDR3 region has 15 residues. The J segment lost 6 bases and the V segment lost 4 bases, leaving 12 bases of the junction unmatched. The CDR3 here is CASSSTSTGIPEAFF. In DNA form, the CDR3 reads TGTGCCAGCAGCTCCACATCGACAGGGATCCCTGAAGCTTTCTTT.

The rearrangement links TRBV4-2 to TRBJ2-2; D is ambiguous. V lost 0 bases and J lost 4, with 6 bases in between. The CDR3 is 14 amino acids. Germline V gene lookup returns CDR1 LGHNA and CDR2 YNFKEQ. The CDR3 DNA is TGTGCCAGCAGCCAAGACTACATCACCGGGGAGCTGTTTTTT. Its translation: CASSQDYITGELFF.

The chain combines TRBV29-1 with TRBJ2-5, with D possibly TRBD2 on 6 matching bases. Trimming pared 4 bases from V and 5 bases from J, leaving 8 bases between. Per the germline V gene, CDR1 is SQVTM and CDR2 is ANQGSEA. The CDR3 is 11 residues long. The CDR3 protein is CSVGRGETQYF. Here the CDR3 DNA reads TGCAGCGTTGGACGGGGGGAGACCCAGTACTTC.

The chain carries TRBV20-1 and TRBJ2-4; the match to TRBD2 covers 11 bases. V shed 5 bases, J shed 13 bases, and the junction held 4 bases outside the gene matches. Germline lookup yields CDR1 DFQATT and CDR2 SNEGSKA (reference sequence). The CDR3 consists of 11 residues. The CDR3 is CSAPSGRIQYF. The CDR3 region has the DNA TGCAGTGCTCCTAGCGGGAGGATACAGTACTTC.

The chain uses TRBV7-2 and TRBJ1-1; D is undetermined. Germline V CDR1 and CDR2: SGHTA, FQGNSA. Trimming stripped 0 bases from V and 1 base from J, with 3 bases between. The CDR3 contains 13 residues. The CDR3 nucleotides are TGTGCCAGCAGCTTAGCACCGAACACTGAAGCTTTCTTT. This sequence encodes CASSLAPNTEAFF. Full variable domain (remainder filled in from reference TRBV7-2 and TRBJ1-1): GAGVSQSPSNKVTEKGKDVELRCDPISGHTALYWYRQSLGQGLEFLIYFQGNSAPDKSGLPSDRFSAERTGGSVSTLTIQRTQQEDSAVYLCASSLAPNTEAFFGQGTRLTVV.

This clone was observed a handful of times. The chain has TRBV6-5 and TRBJ1-5; D is uncertain. This CDR3 is 13 amino acids long. Trimming removed 2 bases from V and 5 bases from J, with 7 bases in between. The germline V gene encodes CDR1 MNHEY and CDR2 SVGAGI. The CDR3 DNA sequence: TGTGCCAGCAGTTACGGACTTGATCAGCCCCAGCATTTT. Amino acid sequence: CASSYGLDQPQHF.

J is TRBJ2-1 and V is TRBV11-3; D is perhaps TRBD2 (6 bases). Germline CDR1 SGHNT, CDR2 YENEEA. The ends were cut back, 5 bases at V and 7 bases at J, with 21 bases in the middle. The CDR3 has 16 residues. The chain's CDR3 is CASSLGGASASNEQFF. The CDR3 nucleotides read TGTGCCAGCAGCCTAGGCGGGGCTAGCGCTTCGAATGAGCAGTTCTTC.

The V call is TRBV5-1, the J call TRBJ2-7; D might be TRBD2 (6 bases). This CDR3 contains 13 residues. Trimming removed 5 bases at V and 0 bases at J, with 9 bases between. CDR1 and CDR2 (germline): SGHRS, YFSETQ. CDR3 DNA sequence: TGCGCCAGCAGAAACGGGAGCTCCTACGAGCAGTACTTC. Its translation is CASRNGSSYEQYF.

The rearrangement joins TRBV30 to TRBJ2-3, with 7 nucleotides matching TRBD1. The germline CDR1 and CDR2 sequences are GTSNPN and SVGIG (reference sequence). Unmatched junction bases numbered 7, after V lost 8 bases and J lost 2 bases. The CDR3 spans 13 residues. The CDR3: CARWDRSTDTQYF. CDR3 nucleotide sequence: TGTGCCCGGTGGGACAGATCCACAGATACGCAGTATTTT.

This chain links TRBV30 with TRBJ2-1; D remains unclear. The length of the CDR3 is 13 residues. V was cut by 2 bases and J by 6 bases, with 11 bases left in between. Germline CDR1 reads GTSNPN; CDR2 reads SVGIG (reference sequence). This CDR3 is CAWSLSLGNEQFF. The CDR3 DNA reads as TGTGCCTGGAGTCTCTCGTTGGGCAATGAGCAGTTCTTC.

This clone was picked up a small number of times. The chain is built from TRBV6-4 and TRBJ2-3; 7 positions agree with TRBD1. Germline-derived CDR1 and CDR2 are MRHNA and SNTAGT. The CDR3 is 15 amino acids. V was clipped by 6 bases and J by 1 base; unmatched bases: 7. The CDR3 reads CASSPFQGGTDTQYF. CDR3 DNA: TGTGCCAGCAGCCCATTCCAGGGGGGCACAGATACGCAGTATTTT.